The T cell receptor (beta chain) under discussion was sequenced for a study of Ad26.COV2.S vaccination and SARS-CoV-2 variants. Overall study findings and caveats: Assessments of TCR breadth and depth may have underestimated the total T cell responses. Substantial breadth in spike-specific CD8+ and CD4+ T cell responses was reportedly seen after vaccination.

Treatment indicated: roughly 20 received Ad26.COV2.S at low or high dose, single or two shots; roughly five received placebo; per-sample allocation not given. Sampling took place 63 days after the first vaccine or placebo injection. An Ad26 vector was used to express Wuhan-strain SARS-CoV-2 spike as the vaccine. A note on this clone: The antigen is unknown.

The data were produced by immunoSEQ multiplex PCR, yet TCRdb's version contains in-frame clones alone and is incomplete. Among a few hundred thousand clones listed, roughly 87% were seen once. This CDR3 is built from 16 residues. Germline V gene lookup returns CDR1 MDHEN and CDR2 SYDVKM. Trimming stripped 5 bases from V and 4 bases from J, with 15 bases between. The sample was peripheral blood, taken in a trial of Ad26.COV2.S vaccine versus placebo. This sequence was found in a person between 18 and 65 years old who received the Ad26.COV2.S COVID-19 vaccine or a placebo. The chain links TRBV28 to TRBJ2-6; tentatively, D is TRBD1 (6 bases). CDR3: CASSLLTGTGANVLTF. CDR3 DNA sequence: TGTGCCAGCAGTCTCCTAACAGGGACCGGGGCCAACGTCCTGACTTTC.